The next 6 T cell receptor beta chains were all read from a single sample in a study of shared clonotypes between healthy human individuals. The method was immunoSEQ multiplex PCR; TCRdb's version includes in-frame clones alone and lacks a portion of them. This sample has 850,000 to 1,100,000 clones, with about 72% found just once. Sequences were obtained from memory CD4+ T cells from PBMCs. Documented subset: CD45RA-negative fraction. These receptors were obtained from a man between 18 and 29 years old in good health. Some clones in this sample may be carry-over from other donors' samples.

V is TRBV30 and J is TRBJ2-7, with D perhaps TRBD2 (5 bases). This CDR3 has 12 residues. V was trimmed by 3 bases and J by 5 bases, leaving 11 bases between them. Germline values: CDR1 GTSNPN, CDR2 SVGIG (reference sequence). CDR3 DNA: TGTGCCTGGAGCCCTCCCGGGAACGAGCAGTACTTC. It codes for CAWSPPGNEQYF.

The J gene is TRBJ1-1, the V gene TRBV6-5; tentatively, D is TRBD1 (5 bases). Per the germline V gene, CDR1 is MNHEY and CDR2 is SVGAGI. Trimming pared 5 bases from V and 0 bases from J, leaving 10 bases between. This CDR3 region has 14 residues. The CDR3 is CASSRRGVNTEAFF. The CDR3 DNA follows: TGTGCCAGCAGTAGGCGGGGCGTGAACACTGAAGCTTTCTTT.

This clone was seen a single time. The rearrangement links TRBV11-3 to TRBJ2-1, with D unresolved. The length of the CDR3 is 13 residues. Germline V gene lookup returns CDR1 SGHNT and CDR2 YENEEA. Trimming removed 5 bases from V and 5 bases from J, with 10 bases in between. The CDR3 here is CASSHSADNEQFF. In DNA, the CDR3 is TGTGCCAGCAGCCACTCCGCGGACAATGAGCAGTTCTTC.

The genes are TRBV28 and TRBJ1-2; possible D gene TRBD1, 5 bases. The length of the CDR3 is 15 residues. Germline V gene sequence: CDR1 MDHEN, CDR2 SYDVKM. With 4 bases removed from V and 2 bases from J, the gap between germline ends came to 14 bases. This chain's CDR3 is CASSSPLSGNYGYTF. The DNA for the CDR3 is TGTGCCAGCAGTTCACCCCTCTCAGGGAACTATGGCTACACCTTC.

Of note for this clone: A much larger clone is a single base away; this may be a read error. J is TRBJ2-3 and V is TRBV5-1, with TRBD2 matching over 11 bases. The CDR3 consists of 16 residues. Germline assignment: CDR1 SGHRS and CDR2 YFSETQ. V gave up 4 bases and J gave up 2 bases; unmatched junction bases: 6. The CDR3 coding sequence is TGCGCCAGCAGCCTTACTAGCGGGAGAGACACAGATACGCAGTATTTT. Protein product: CASSLTSGRDTDTQYF. The full variable domain, in which reference TRBV5-1 and TRBJ2-3 provide the parts outside the CDR3, is KAGVTQTPRYLIKTRGQQVTLSCSPISGHRSVSWYQQTPGQGLQFLFEYFSETQRNKGNFPGRFSGRQFSNSRSEMNVSTLELGDSALYLCASSLTSGRDTDTQYFGPGTRLTVL.

DNA of the CDR3: TGCGCCAGCAGCTGGGACGGATTGAACACTGAAGCTTTCTTT. As protein: CASSWDGLNTEAFF. The V call is TRBV5-1, the J call TRBJ1-1, with D perhaps matching TRBD1 (5 bases). This CDR3 is built from 14 residues. Per germline, CDR1 SGHRS and CDR2 YFSETQ. V lost 3 bases and J lost 0, with 9 bases in between.